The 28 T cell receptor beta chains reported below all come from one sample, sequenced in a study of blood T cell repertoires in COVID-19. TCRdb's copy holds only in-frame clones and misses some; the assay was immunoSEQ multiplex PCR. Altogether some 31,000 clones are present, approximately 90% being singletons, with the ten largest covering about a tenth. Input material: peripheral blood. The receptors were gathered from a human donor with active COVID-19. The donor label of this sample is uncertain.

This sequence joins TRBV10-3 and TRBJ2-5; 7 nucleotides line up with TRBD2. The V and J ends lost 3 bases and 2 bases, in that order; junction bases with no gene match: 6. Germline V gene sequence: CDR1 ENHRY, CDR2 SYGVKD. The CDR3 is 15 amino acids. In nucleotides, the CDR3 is TGTGCCATCAGTGATGCCGGGACTAATCAAGAGACCCAGTACTTC. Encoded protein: CAISDAGTNQETQYF.

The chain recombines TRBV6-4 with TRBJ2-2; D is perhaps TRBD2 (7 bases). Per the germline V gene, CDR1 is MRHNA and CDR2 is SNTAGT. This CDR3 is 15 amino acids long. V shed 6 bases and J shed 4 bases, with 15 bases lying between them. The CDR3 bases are TGTGCCAGCAGCCCCCGGGGGGCCAGCACCGGGGAGCTGTTTTTT. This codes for CASSPRGASTGELFF.

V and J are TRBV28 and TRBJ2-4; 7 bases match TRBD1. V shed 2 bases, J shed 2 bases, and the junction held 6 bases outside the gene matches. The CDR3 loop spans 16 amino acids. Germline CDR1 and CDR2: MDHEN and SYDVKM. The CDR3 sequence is CASSLLGGAPKNIQYF. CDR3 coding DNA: TGTGCCAGCAGTTTACTAGGGGGCGCCCCCAAAAACATTCAGTACTTC. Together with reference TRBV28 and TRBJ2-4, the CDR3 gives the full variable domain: DVKVTQSSRYLVKRTGEKVFLECVQDMDHENMFWYRQDPGLGLRLIYFSYDVKMKEKGDIPEGYSVSREKKERFSLILESASTNQTSMYLCASSLLGGAPKNIQYFGAGTRLSVL.

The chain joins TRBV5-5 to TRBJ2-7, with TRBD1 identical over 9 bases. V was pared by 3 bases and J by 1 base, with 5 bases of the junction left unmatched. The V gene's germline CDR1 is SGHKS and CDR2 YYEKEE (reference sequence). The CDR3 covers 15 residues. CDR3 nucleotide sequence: TGTGCCAGCAGCTGGGGACAGGGTCAGTCCTACGAGCAGTACTTC. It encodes CASSWGQGQSYEQYF.

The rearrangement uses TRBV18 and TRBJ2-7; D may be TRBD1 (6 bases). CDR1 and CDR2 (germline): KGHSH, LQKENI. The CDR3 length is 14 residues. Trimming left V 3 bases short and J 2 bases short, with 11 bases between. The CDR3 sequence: CASSPSTGAYEQYF. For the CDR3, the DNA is TGTGCCAGCTCACCGTCGACAGGAGCCTACGAGCAGTACTTC.

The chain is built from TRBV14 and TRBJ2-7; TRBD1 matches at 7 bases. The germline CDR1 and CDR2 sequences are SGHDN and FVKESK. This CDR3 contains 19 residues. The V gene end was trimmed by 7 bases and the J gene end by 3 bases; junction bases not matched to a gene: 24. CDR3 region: CASISERTGPQVGIYEQYF. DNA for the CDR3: TGTGCCAGCATCTCGGAGAGGACAGGCCCTCAGGTCGGAATCTACGAGCAGTACTTC.

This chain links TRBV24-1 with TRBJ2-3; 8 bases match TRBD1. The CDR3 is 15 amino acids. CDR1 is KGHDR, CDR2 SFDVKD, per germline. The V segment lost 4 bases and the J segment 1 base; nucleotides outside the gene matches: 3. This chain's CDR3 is CATSDPTGGTDTQYF. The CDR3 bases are TGTGCCACCAGTGACCCGACAGGGGGCACAGATACGCAGTATTTT.

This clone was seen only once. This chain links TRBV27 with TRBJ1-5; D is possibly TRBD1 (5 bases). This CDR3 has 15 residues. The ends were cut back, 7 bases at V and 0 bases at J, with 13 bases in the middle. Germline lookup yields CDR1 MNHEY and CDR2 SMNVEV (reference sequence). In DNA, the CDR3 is TGTGCCAGCAAAGGGGTAGGCTATAGCAATCAGCCCCAGCATTTT. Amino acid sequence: CASKGVGYSNQPQHF.

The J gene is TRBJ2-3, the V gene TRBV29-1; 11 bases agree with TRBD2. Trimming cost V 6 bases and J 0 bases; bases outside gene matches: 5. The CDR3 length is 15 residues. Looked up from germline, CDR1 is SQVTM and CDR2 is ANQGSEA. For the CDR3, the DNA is TGCAGCGTAGGGACTAGCGGTTCTAGCACAGATACGCAGTATTTT. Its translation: CSVGTSGSSTDTQYF.

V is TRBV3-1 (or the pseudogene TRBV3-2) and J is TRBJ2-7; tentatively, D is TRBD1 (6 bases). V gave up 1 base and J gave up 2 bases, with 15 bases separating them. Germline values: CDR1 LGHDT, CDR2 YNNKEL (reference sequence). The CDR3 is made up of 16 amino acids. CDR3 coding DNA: TGTGCCAGCAGCCAAGTGAGGGGACACTCCGCCTACGAGCAGTACTTC. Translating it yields CASSQVRGHSAYEQYF.

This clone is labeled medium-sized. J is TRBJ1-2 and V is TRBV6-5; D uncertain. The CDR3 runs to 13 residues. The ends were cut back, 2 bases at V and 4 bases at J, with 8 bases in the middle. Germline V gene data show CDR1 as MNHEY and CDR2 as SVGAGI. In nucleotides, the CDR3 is TGTGCCAGCAGTTACGAGGGCCTCTATGGCTACACCTTC. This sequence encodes CASSYEGLYGYTF.

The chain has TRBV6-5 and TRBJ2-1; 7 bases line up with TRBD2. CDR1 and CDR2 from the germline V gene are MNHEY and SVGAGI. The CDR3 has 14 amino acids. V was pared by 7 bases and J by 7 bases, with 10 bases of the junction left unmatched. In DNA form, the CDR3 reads TGTGCCAGCACCCGTCTAGTGGGGGGGAATGAGCAGTTCTTC. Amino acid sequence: CASTRLVGGNEQFF.

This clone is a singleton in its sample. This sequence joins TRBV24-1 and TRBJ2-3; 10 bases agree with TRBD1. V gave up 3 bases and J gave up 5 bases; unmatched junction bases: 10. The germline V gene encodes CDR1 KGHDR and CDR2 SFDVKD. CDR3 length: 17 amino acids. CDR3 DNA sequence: TGTGCCACCAGTGATCTATCCGGGACAGGGGATCAAGATACGCAGTATTTT. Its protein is CATSDLSGTGDQDTQYF.

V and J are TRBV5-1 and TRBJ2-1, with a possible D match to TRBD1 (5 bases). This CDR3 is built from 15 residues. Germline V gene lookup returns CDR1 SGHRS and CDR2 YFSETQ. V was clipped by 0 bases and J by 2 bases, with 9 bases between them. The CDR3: CASSLDGATYNEQFF. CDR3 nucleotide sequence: TGCGCCAGCAGCTTGGATGGGGCCACCTACAATGAGCAGTTCTTC. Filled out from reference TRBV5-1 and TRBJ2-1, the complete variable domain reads KAGVTQTPRYLIKTRGQQVTLSCSPISGHRSVSWYQQTPGQGLQFLFEYFSETQRNKGNFPGRFSGRQFSNSRSEMNVSTLELGDSALYLCASSLDGATYNEQFFGPGTRLTVL.

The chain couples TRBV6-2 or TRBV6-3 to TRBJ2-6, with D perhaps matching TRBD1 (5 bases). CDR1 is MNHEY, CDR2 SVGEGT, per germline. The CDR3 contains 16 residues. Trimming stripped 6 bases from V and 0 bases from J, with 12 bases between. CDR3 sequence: CASSIYRISGANVLTF. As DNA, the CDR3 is TGTGCCAGCAGCATATACAGGATCTCTGGGGCCAACGTCCTGACTTTC.

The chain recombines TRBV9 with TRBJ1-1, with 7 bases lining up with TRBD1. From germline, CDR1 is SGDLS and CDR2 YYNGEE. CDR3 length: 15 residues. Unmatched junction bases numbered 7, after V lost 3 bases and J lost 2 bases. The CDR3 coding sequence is TGTGCCAGCAGCGCCCTCGACAGGGTCAACACTGAAGCTTTCTTT. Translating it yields CASSALDRVNTEAFF.

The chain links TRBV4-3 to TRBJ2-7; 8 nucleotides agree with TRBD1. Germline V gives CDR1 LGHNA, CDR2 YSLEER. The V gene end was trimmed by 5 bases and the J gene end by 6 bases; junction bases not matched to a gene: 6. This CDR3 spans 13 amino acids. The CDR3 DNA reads TGCGCCAGCAGCTGGCAGGGGGCTATCGAGCAGTACTTC. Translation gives CASSWQGAIEQYF.

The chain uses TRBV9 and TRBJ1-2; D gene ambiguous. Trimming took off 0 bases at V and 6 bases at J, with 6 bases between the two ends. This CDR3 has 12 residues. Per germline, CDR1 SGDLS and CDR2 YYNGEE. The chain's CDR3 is CASSVGTDGYTF. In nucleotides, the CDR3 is TGTGCCAGCAGCGTAGGGACTGATGGCTACACCTTC.

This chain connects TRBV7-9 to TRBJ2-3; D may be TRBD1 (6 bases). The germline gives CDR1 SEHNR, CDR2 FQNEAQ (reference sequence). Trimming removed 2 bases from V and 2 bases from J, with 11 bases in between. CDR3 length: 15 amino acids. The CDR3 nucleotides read TGTGCCAGCAGCTTAAAGACAGGAGTCACAGATACGCAGTATTTT. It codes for CASSLKTGVTDTQYF.

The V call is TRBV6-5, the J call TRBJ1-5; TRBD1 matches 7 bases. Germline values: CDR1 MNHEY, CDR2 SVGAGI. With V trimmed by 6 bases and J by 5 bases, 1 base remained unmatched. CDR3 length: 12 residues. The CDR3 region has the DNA TGTGCCAGCAGCACAGGGGATCAGCCCCAGCATTTT. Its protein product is CASSTGDQPQHF.

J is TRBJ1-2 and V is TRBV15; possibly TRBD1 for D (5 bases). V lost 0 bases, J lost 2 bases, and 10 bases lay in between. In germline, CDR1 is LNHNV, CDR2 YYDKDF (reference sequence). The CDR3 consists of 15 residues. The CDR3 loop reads CATSRERGGNYGYTF. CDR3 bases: TGTGCCACCAGCAGAGAAAGGGGAGGGAACTATGGCTACACCTTC.

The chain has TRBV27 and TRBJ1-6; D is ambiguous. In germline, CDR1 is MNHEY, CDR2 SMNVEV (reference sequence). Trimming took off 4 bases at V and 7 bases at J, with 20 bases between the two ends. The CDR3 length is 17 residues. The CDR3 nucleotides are TGTGCCAGCAGTTCGGATTTCCTCATCGGGATCAATTCACCCCTCCACTTT. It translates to CASSSDFLIGINSPLHF.

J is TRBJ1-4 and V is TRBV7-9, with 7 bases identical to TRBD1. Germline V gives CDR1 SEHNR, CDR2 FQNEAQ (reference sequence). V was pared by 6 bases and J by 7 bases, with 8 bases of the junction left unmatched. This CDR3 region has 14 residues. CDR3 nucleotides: TGTGCCAGCAGTTTCCGACAGGGTCGTGAAAAACTGTTTTTT. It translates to CASSFRQGREKLFF.

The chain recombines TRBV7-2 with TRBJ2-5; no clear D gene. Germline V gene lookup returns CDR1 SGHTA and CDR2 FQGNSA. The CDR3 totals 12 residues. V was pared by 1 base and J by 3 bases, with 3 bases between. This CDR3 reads CASSLGEETQYF. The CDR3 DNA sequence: TGTGCCAGCAGCTTAGGCGAAGAGACCCAGTACTTC.

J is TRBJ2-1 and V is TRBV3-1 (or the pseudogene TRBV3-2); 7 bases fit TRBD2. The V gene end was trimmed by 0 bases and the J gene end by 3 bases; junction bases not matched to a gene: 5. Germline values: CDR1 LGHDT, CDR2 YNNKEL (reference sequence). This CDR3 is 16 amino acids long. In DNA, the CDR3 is TGTGCCAGCAGCCAAGATTTAGGGACTATCTACAATGAGCAGTTCTTC. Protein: CASSQDLGTIYNEQFF.

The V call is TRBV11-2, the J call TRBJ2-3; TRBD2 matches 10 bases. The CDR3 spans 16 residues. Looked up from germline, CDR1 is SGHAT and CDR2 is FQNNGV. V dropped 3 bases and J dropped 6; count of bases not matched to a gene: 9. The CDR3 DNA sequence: TGTGCCAGCAGCTTCCTAGCGGGAGAGGTGGCGGATACGCAGTATTTT. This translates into CASSFLAGEVADTQYF. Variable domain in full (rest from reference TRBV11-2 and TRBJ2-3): EAGVAQSPRYKIIEKRQSVAFWCNPISGHATLYWYQQILGQGPKLLIQFQNNGVVDDSQLPKDRFSAERLKGVDSTLKIQPAKLEDSAVYLCASSFLAGEVADTQYFGPGTRLTVL.

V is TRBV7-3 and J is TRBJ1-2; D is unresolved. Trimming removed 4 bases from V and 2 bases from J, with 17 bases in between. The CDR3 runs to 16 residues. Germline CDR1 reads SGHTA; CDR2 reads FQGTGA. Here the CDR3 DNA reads TGTGCCAGCAGCTCCGGTCAATCGGGTGCGAACTATGGCTACACCTTC. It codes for CASSSGQSGANYGYTF.

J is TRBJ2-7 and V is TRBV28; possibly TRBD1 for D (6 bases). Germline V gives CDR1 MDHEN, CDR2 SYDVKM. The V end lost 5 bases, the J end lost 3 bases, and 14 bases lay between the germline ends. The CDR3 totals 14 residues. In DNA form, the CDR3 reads TGTGCCAGCAGTCCAACTTGGACAGACTACGAGCAGTACTTC. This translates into CASSPTWTDYEQYF.